These 24 T cell receptor beta chains were sequenced from one sample in a study of shared clonotypes between healthy human individuals. Here immunoSEQ multiplex PCR was the method, and the copy in TCRdb shows in-frame clones only, minus some. The data show 2 million to 2.5 million clones, 90% to 95% seen once. The specimen was naive CD4+ T cells from PBMCs. Subset noted: CD45RA+ positively selected. Receptors were obtained from a young man in good health. Some clones in this sample may be carry-over from other donors' samples.

This clone was counted once. This chain joins TRBV5-4 and TRBJ2-7; 7 bases are shared with TRBD1. Looked up from germline, CDR1 is SGHNT and CDR2 is YYREEE (reference sequence). The CDR3 runs 14 residues. The V gene end was trimmed by 4 bases and the J gene end by 3 bases; junction bases not matched to a gene: 7. The CDR3 DNA reads as TGTGCCAGCAGCCTCCGGGACAGAGACTACGAGCAGTACTTC. Encoded protein: CASSLRDRDYEQYF.

V usage is TRBV4-1 and J usage is TRBJ2-4; D is unclear. Germline lookup yields CDR1 MGHRA and CDR2 YSYEKL. This CDR3 contains 15 residues. The ends were cut back, 3 bases at V and 2 bases at J, with 11 bases in the middle. The CDR3 DNA reads as TGCGCCAGCAGCCATGGGGTCCCCACCAAAAACATTCAGTACTTC. Amino acid sequence: CASSHGVPTKNIQYF.

This rearrangement joins TRBV27 to TRBJ2-2; D may correspond to TRBD1 or TRBD2 (6 bases each). Germline loops: CDR1 MNHEY, CDR2 SMNVEV (reference sequence). This CDR3 contains 14 residues. With 8 bases removed from V and 6 bases from J, the gap between germline ends came to 16 bases. The CDR3 region has the DNA TGTGCCAGCCTCCCTAGGGGGGTAGCCGGGGAGCTGTTTTTT. Translating it yields CASLPRGVAGELFF.

This sequence joins TRBV6-1 and TRBJ1-2; 9 bases line up with TRBD1. Trimming at V came to 0 bases and at J to 8 bases, leaving 1 base not matched to a gene. The germline CDR1 and CDR2 sequences are MNHNS and SASEGT. The CDR3 runs to 13 residues. The CDR3 region has the DNA TGTGCCAGCAGTGAAGCGGGACAGGGCGGCTACACCTTC. Its protein product is CASSEAGQGGYTF.

The chain employs TRBV11-2 and TRBJ1-1; D may be TRBD1 (5 bases). Trimming stripped 5 bases from V and 2 bases from J, with 12 bases between. The CDR3 totals 14 residues. In germline, CDR1 is SGHAT, CDR2 FQNNGV. The CDR3 bases are TGTGCCAGCAGCCTGAGGGGAGATAACACTGAAGCTTTCTTT. Protein sequence: CASSLRGDNTEAFF.

This chain connects TRBV6-6 to TRBJ2-1; 10 bases match TRBD2. The CDR3 spans 16 residues. Trimming removed 6 bases from V and 3 bases from J; junction bases left unmatched: 8. Germline V lookup: CDR1 MNHNY, CDR2 SVGAGI (reference sequence). The CDR3 sequence is CASSLPTSGYYNEQFF. In nucleotides, the CDR3 is TGTGCCAGCAGCCTCCCGACTAGCGGGTACTACAATGAGCAGTTCTTC.

This sequence joins TRBV28 and TRBJ1-1; D may be TRBD1 (6 bases). Deletions cut 6 bases from V and 0 bases from J, with 17 bases between. The CDR3 has 16 amino acids. Germline V gene sequence: CDR1 MDHEN, CDR2 SYDVKM. This CDR3 reads CASSPGHYGMNTEAFF. The CDR3 nucleotides are TGTGCCAGCAGCCCGGGACACTACGGGATGAACACTGAAGCTTTCTTT.

The rearrangement uses TRBV27 and TRBJ2-3; no definite D call. The germline CDR1 and CDR2 sequences are MNHEY and SMNVEV (reference sequence). Trimming removed 5 bases at V and 0 bases at J, with 9 bases between. The CDR3 runs to 14 residues. CDR3 amino acids: CASSRPHSTDTQYF. In DNA, the CDR3 is TGTGCCAGCAGTCGGCCACATAGCACAGATACGCAGTATTTT.

This clone is a singleton in its sample. This chain links TRBV4-2 with TRBJ1-3; D call uncertain. CDR1 and CDR2 (germline): LGHNA, YNFKEQ. This CDR3 has 16 amino acids. V was cut by 0 bases and J by 0 bases, with 9 bases left in between. CDR3 residues: CASSQDQRRSGNTIYF. The CDR3 DNA follows: TGTGCCAGCAGCCAAGATCAGAGGCGCTCTGGAAACACCATATATTTT.

The chain links TRBV7-9 to TRBJ2-7; 8 bases line up with TRBD2. This CDR3 has 15 amino acids. V lost 7 bases, J lost 3 bases, and 11 bases stayed unmatched. Germline V gene data show CDR1 as SEHNR and CDR2 as FQNEAQ (reference sequence). CDR3: CASILGAGVFYEQYF. The DNA for the CDR3 is TGTGCCAGCATCCTTGGAGCGGGAGTGTTCTACGAGCAGTACTTC.

V and J are TRBV6-6 and TRBJ1-3; 8 bases line up with TRBD1. This CDR3 region has 15 residues. CDR1 and CDR2 from the germline V gene are MNHNY and SVGAGI (reference sequence). V was pared by 6 bases and J by 0 bases, with 4 bases of the junction left unmatched. The CDR3 sequence: CASSDRGPSGNTIYF. CDR3 nucleotides: TGTGCCAGCAGCGACAGGGGTCCCTCTGGAAACACCATATATTTT.

V and J are TRBV5-1 and TRBJ2-3, with D possibly TRBD1 on 5 matching bases. The CDR3 extends over 15 amino acids. V dropped 0 bases and J dropped 2 bases, with 10 bases sitting between them. The germline CDR1 and CDR2 sequences are SGHRS and YFSETQ. The CDR3 spells CASSLVQGTTDTQYF. The CDR3 DNA follows: TGCGCCAGCAGCTTGGTGCAGGGAACCACAGATACGCAGTATTTT. Complete variable domain (other parts from reference TRBV5-1 and TRBJ2-3): KAGVTQTPRYLIKTRGQQVTLSCSPISGHRSVSWYQQTPGQGLQFLFEYFSETQRNKGNFPGRFSGRQFSNSRSEMNVSTLELGDSALYLCASSLVQGTTDTQYFGPGTRLTVL.

The chain has TRBV7-6 and TRBJ1-2, with TRBD1 matching 9 bases. Unmatched junction bases numbered 8, after V lost 5 bases and J lost 7 bases. This CDR3 has 14 amino acids. Germline V gives CDR1 SGHVS, CDR2 FNYEAQ. The CDR3 is CASSTRQGGRGYTF. The DNA of the CDR3 is TGTGCCAGCAGCACCCGACAGGGGGGTCGTGGCTACACCTTC.

J is TRBJ1-3 and V is TRBV7-2; D remains ambiguous. This CDR3 region has 15 residues. In germline, CDR1 is SGHTA, CDR2 FQGNSA. Trimming removed 4 bases at V and 0 bases at J, with 10 bases between. The CDR3 protein is CASSSDGHSGNTIYF. The CDR3 DNA follows: TGTGCCAGCAGCTCGGACGGTCACTCTGGAAACACCATATATTTT.

This chain joins TRBV19 and TRBJ1-4, with D unclear. The CDR3 sequence is 14 residues long. The germline V gene has CDR1 LNHDA and CDR2 SQIVND (reference sequence). V was pared by 3 bases and J by 0 bases, with 5 bases between. In nucleotides, the CDR3 is TGTGCCAGTAGTATCGGAACAACTAATGAAAAACTGTTTTTT. This gives the protein CASSIGTTNEKLFF.

This clone showed up just once. The chain joins TRBV10-2 to TRBJ2-3, with TRBD1 matching over 8 bases. In germline, CDR1 is WSHSY, CDR2 SAAADI. V trimming: 6 bases; J trimming: 5 bases; junction bases outside the gene matches: 16. The CDR3 has 17 amino acids. The CDR3 bases are TGCGCCAGCAGCTCCCCTCGGCACAGGGGGATGGTAGATACGCAGTATTTT. Its translation: CASSSPRHRGMVDTQYF.

This clone has a single count. The V and J genes are TRBV5-1 and TRBJ2-5, with 11 positions matching TRBD1. The better agreement between TRBJ2-7 and the DNA end casts doubt on the J call. Germline lookup yields CDR1 SGHRS and CDR2 YFSETQ. The CDR3 contains 16 residues. The DNA of the CDR3 is TGCGCCAGCAGCCGCGAGGGACAGGGGGTATCCCTCGAGCAGTACTTC. It translates to CASSREGQGVSLEQYF.

The V gene is TRBV27, the J gene TRBJ1-1, with 10 bases fitting TRBD1. The CDR3 sequence is 19 residues long. CDR1 and CDR2 (germline): MNHEY, SMNVEV (reference sequence). Unmatched junction bases numbered 19, after V lost 8 bases and J lost 1 base. CDR3: CASGRQGARWGFANTEAFF. Here the CDR3 DNA reads TGTGCCAGCGGTAGACAGGGGGCCCGGTGGGGATTCGCGAACACTGAAGCTTTCTTT.

The chain has TRBV5-6 and TRBJ2-1, with 7 bases fitting TRBD1. The CDR3 is 17 residues long. The germline gives CDR1 SGHDT, CDR2 YYEEEE. J gave up 4 bases and V 3 bases, and 13 bases lay outside the gene matches. The DNA of the CDR3 is TGTGCCAGCAGCTCGACCAGGGGGAAGGGACGGTACAATGAGCAGTTCTTC. Translating it yields CASSSTRGKGRYNEQFF. The variable domain in full, completed from reference TRBV5-6 and TRBJ2-1, reads DAGVTQSPTHLIKTRGQQVTLRCSPKSGHDTVSWYQQALGQGPQFIFQYYEEEERQRGNFPDRFSGHQFPNYSSELNVNALLLGDSALYLCASSSTRGKGRYNEQFFGPGTRLTVL.

About this clone itself: This sample also contains other DNA sequences that code for the same CDR3. The chain employs TRBV5-1 and TRBJ1-5; 8 bases agree with TRBD1. The CDR3 loop spans 15 amino acids. J lost 1 base, V lost 0 bases, and 0 bases had no gene match. CDR1 and CDR2 from the germline V gene are SGHRS and YFSETQ. CDR3 in amino acids: CASSLGDRSNQPQHF. In DNA form, the CDR3 reads TGCGCCAGCAGCTTGGGGGACAGGAGCAATCAGCCCCAGCATTTT.

The CDR3 bases are TGTGCCAGCAGTTTATCCTCAATGAACACTGAAGCTTTCTTT. Translation gives CASSLSSMNTEAFF. The V and J genes are TRBV27 and TRBJ1-1; D gene unclear. Trimming shortened V by 0 bases and J by 0 bases, and 5 bases separated the two germline ends. From germline, CDR1 is MNHEY and CDR2 SMNVEV (reference sequence). The CDR3 totals 14 residues.

V gene TRBV5-6 combines with J gene TRBJ2-3; D might be TRBD1 (6 bases). Trimming shortened V by 4 bases and J by 2 bases, and 17 bases separated the two germline ends. Germline V lookup: CDR1 SGHDT, CDR2 YYEEEE. This CDR3 is built from 16 residues. The CDR3 is CASSRIQGFSTDTQYF. In DNA form, the CDR3 reads TGTGCCAGCAGCCGGATACAGGGATTTTCCACAGATACGCAGTATTTT.

V and J are TRBV29-1 and TRBJ1-1; D may be TRBD1 (5 bases). Per the germline V gene, CDR1 is SQVTM and CDR2 is ANQGSEA. Trimming took 4 bases from V and 4 from J, leaving 10 bases between them. The length of the CDR3 is 12 residues. The CDR3, as DNA: TGCAGCGTTGCCGCGGGGGTCACTGAAGCTTTCTTT. Its translation is CSVAAGVTEAFF.

The V and J genes are TRBV2 and TRBJ2-7; the D is unclear. Trimming shortened V by 7 bases and J by 9 bases, and 10 bases separated the two germline ends. The length of the CDR3 is 10 residues. CDR1 is SNHLY, CDR2 FYNNEI, per germline. CDR3 sequence (DNA): TGTGCCAGCACCGTATCTGTGCAGTACTTC. Its translation: CASTVSVQYF.